This TCR beta chain is drawn from a study of T cell responses to AZD1222 COVID-19 vaccine. The table came from immunoSEQ multiplex PCR; TCRdb's copy has only in-frame clones and leaves some out. The data show roughly 100,000 clones, with over 75% seen just once and roughly a tenth held by the top ten. Investigators merged groups given second doses at roughly 4 or roughly 12 weeks. The V segment lost 4 bases and the J segment 7 bases; nucleotides outside the gene matches: 7. The CDR3 loop spans 14 amino acids. Germline V gene data show CDR1 as MNHEY and CDR2 as SVGEGT. This specimen consisted of peripheral blood, obtained 28 days after the second AZD1222 dose. The sequence came from an adult who received the AZD1222 COVID-19 vaccine. This rearrangement joins TRBV6-2 or TRBV6-3 to TRBJ1-5; TRBD1 matches 7 bases. DNA of the CDR3: TGTGCCAGCAGTTCTAGGACAGGCGGGCAGCCCCAGCATTTT. It translates to CASSSRTGGQPQHF.